This is a list of T cell receptor beta chains from one sample in a study of early T cells in non-severe SARS-CoV-2 infection. TCRdb re-analysed the 5' RACE reads in MiXCR, keeping a single row per CDR3 protein. The sample carries approximately 60,000 distinct CDR3 sequences, around 13% recorded once. Material for sequencing was whole blood. The receptor set was obtained from an adult who was a healthcare worker with PCR-confirmed SARS-CoV-2 infection or an uninfected control (not recorded which). Each CDR3 is given with its conserved first and last residue. Fields, in order: D gene, J gene, V gene, clone size, CDR3 protein, CDR3 DNA. The D gene is left open where the match is weak. Size is omitted from some rows. Given values are once, few, many or a class for expanded clones.

TRBD1,TRBJ1-1,TRBV30,-,CAWGQGGTEAFF,TGTGCCTGGGGACAGGGAGGAACTGAAGCTTTCTTT
-,TRBJ1-2,TRBV7-9,-,CASSLEQGRSTF,TGTGCCAGCAGCTTAGAGCAGGGACGGAGCACCTTC
-,TRBJ1-1,TRBV3-1,few,CASSLRTVTEAFF,TGTGCCAGCAGCCTTCGGACAGTCACTGAAGCTTTCTTT
TRBD1,TRBJ1-6,TRBV6-2/TRBV6-3,few,CASERDRVSPLHF,TGTGCCAGCGAGCGGGACAGGGTTTCACCCCTCCACTTT
-,TRBJ2-3,TRBV7-9,few,CASSVGFRTDTQYF,TGTGCCAGCAGCGTCGGTTTCAGAACAGATACGCAGTATTTT
-,TRBJ1-5,TRBV7-2,few,CASSLEGRNQPQHF,TGTGCCAGCAGCTTAGAAGGCAGAAATCAGCCCCAGCATTTT
-,TRBJ2-7,TRBV12-3/TRBV12-4,many,CASSLRGVGYEQYF,TGTGCCAGCAGTCTCAGGGGTGTTGGCTACGAGCAGTACTTC
-,TRBJ2-3,TRBV7-7,-,CASSPRVTSTDTQYF,TGTGCTAGCAGCCCCCGCGTCACTAGCACAGATACGCAGTATTTT
-,TRBJ1-1,TRBV7-8,-,CASSLAGGSMNTEAFF,TGTGCCAGCAGCTTGGCGGGGGGCTCCATGAACACTGAAGCTTTCTTT
-,TRBJ1-2,TRBV3-1,-,CASSQDLRVPGYGYTF,TGTGCCAGCAGCCAAGATTTAAGGGTACCGGGCTATGGCTACACCTTC
TRBD1,TRBJ1-2,TRBV2,few,CASSRTGAFVYGYTF,TGTGCCAGCAGTCGGACAGGGGCATTCGTCTATGGCTACACCTTC
-,TRBJ1-2,TRBV29-1,-,CSVDPPGSRGYTF,TGCAGCGTTGATCCCCCGGGGAGTCGCGGCTACACCTTC
-,TRBJ2-5,TRBV5-1,many,CASTLEFQETQYF,TGCGCCAGCACCCTCGAATTCCAAGAGACCCAGTACTTC
-,TRBJ2-1,TRBV19,few,CASSIDLEGVEQFF,TGTGCCAGTAGTATAGATCTCGAGGGGGTTGAGCAGTTCTTC
-,TRBJ1-1,TRBV5-8,few,CASSFAHGAEAFF,TGTGCCAGCAGCTTCGCCCATGGGGCTGAAGCTTTCTTT
TRBD1,TRBJ2-5,TRBV7-8,many,CASSPHRQGRETQYF,TGTGCCAGCAGCCCCCACCGACAGGGTAGAGAGACCCAGTACTTC
-,TRBJ1-5,TRBV25-1,-,CASSGGRGNQPQHF,TGTGCCAGCAGTGGGGGCAGAGGCAATCAGCCCCAGCATTTT
-,TRBJ2-3,TRBV7-9,few,CASSFEGKGTDTQYF,TGTGCCAGCAGCTTTGAAGGAAAAGGCACAGATACGCAGTATTTT
-,TRBJ1-2,TRBV25-1,few,CASSQRGGLDYGYTF,TGTGCCAGCAGCCAAAGGGGGGGATTGGACTATGGCTACACCTTC
-,TRBJ2-1,TRBV2,many,CASSERRTEQFF,TGTGCCAGCAGTGAGCGTCGGACCGAGCAGTTCTTC
-,TRBJ1-2,TRBV6-6,-,CASSYSIGGLPYGYTF,TGTGCCAGCAGTTACTCGATCGGGGGGCTTCCTTATGGCTACACCTTC
-,TRBJ2-3,TRBV20-1,many,CSASSPSHPGNTQYF,TGCAGTGCTAGCTCCCCCTCACACCCCGGGAACACGCAGTATTTT
-,TRBJ1-2,TRBV7-9,many,CASSPNSYGYTF,TGTGCCAGCAGCCCAAACAGCTATGGCTACACCTTC
-,TRBJ2-4,TRBV7-9,many,CASSLGTVQNIQYF,TGTGCCAGCAGCTTAGGGACAGTCCAAAACATTCAGTACTTC
-,TRBJ1-1,TRBV6-2/TRBV6-3,many,CASSYTVRSTEAFF,TGTGCCAGCAGTTACACGGTGAGAAGCACTGAAGCTTTCTTT
-,TRBJ2-7,TRBV7-9,many,CASSPRQAPGEQYF,TGTGCCAGCAGCCCGCGACAGGCCCCGGGTGAGCAGTACTTC
-,TRBJ1-5,TRBV6-5,many,CASSSGGSNQPQHF,TGTGCCAGCAGTTCGGGGGGGAGCAATCAGCCCCAGCATTTT
-,TRBJ1-1,TRBV7-9,-,CASTLRFGGTEAFF,TGTGCCAGCACCCTCCGGTTCGGGGGCACTGAAGCTTTCTTT
TRBD2,TRBJ2-2,TRBV3-1,few,CASSQAVAGVNTGELFF,TGTGCCAGCAGCCAAGCCGTGGCGGGGGTGAACACCGGGGAGCTGTTTTTT
-,TRBJ1-2,TRBV9,few,CASSVGYSYGYTF,TGTGCCAGCAGCGTAGGCTACTCATATGGCTACACCTTC
-,TRBJ2-6,TRBV4-2,medium-sized,CASSQDGVSGANVLTF,TGTGCCAGCAGCCAAGATGGGGTCTCTGGGGCCAACGTCCTGACTTTC
TRBD2,TRBJ2-1,TRBV2,many,CASRPIAGSYNEQFF,TGTGCCAGCAGACCGATAGCGGGGTCCTACAATGAGCAGTTCTTC
TRBD2,TRBJ2-3,TRBV10-1,few,CASSAGGSDTQYF,TGCGCCAGCTCAGCGGGGGGCTCAGATACGCAGTATTTT
TRBD1,TRBJ2-7,TRBV9,-,CASSATGTPYEQYF,TGTGCCAGCAGCGCGACAGGGACACCCTACGAGCAGTACTTC
-,TRBJ2-7,TRBV7-6,few,CASSLGQASAYEQYF,TGTGCCAGCAGCTTAGGGCAGGCCTCGGCCTACGAGCAGTACTTC
TRBD1,TRBJ1-1,TRBV12-3/TRBV12-4,many,CASSPQGATEAFF,TGTGCCAGCAGTCCACAGGGGGCTACTGAAGCTTTCTTT
-,TRBJ2-2,TRBV5-5,many,CASSLCSGCANTGELFF,TGTGCCAGCAGCTTGTGTTCTGGGTGCGCGAACACCGGGGAGCTGTTTTTT
-,TRBJ2-2,TRBV24-1,-,CATSDRTTGYTGELFF,TGTGCCACCAGTGATCGGACGACAGGCTACACCGGGGAGCTGTTTTTT
TRBD2,TRBJ2-3,TRBV6-6,-,CASSRLAGGSTDTQYF,TGTGCCAGCAGCAGACTAGCGGGGGGCAGCACAGATACGCAGTATTTT
TRBD2,TRBJ2-3,TRBV12-3/TRBV12-4,many,CASSKGGGFTDTQYF,TGTGCCAGCTCAAAGGGCGGGGGGTTCACAGATACGCAGTATTTT
-,TRBJ2-1,TRBV9,-,CASSVEGGTYNEQFF,TGTGCCAGCAGCGTAGAGGGGGGGACCTACAATGAGCAGTTCTTC
-,TRBJ1-1,TRBV4-3,-,CASSQEAGGLDTEAFF,TGCGCCAGCAGCCAAGAGGCCGGGGGTTTGGACACTGAAGCTTTCTTT
-,TRBJ1-1,TRBV20-1,many,CSAREDSEAFF,TGCAGTGCTAGAGAGGACAGTGAAGCTTTCTTT
-,TRBJ2-2,TRBV1,-,CTSSQGEQGGTGELFF,TGCACCAGCAGCCAAGGAGAGCAGGGGGGCACCGGGGAGCTGTTTTTT
-,TRBJ2-7,TRBV7-8,many,CASSLNGQKINYEQYF,TGTGCCAGCAGCTTAAATGGACAGAAAATAAACTACGAGCAGTACTTC
-,TRBJ1-4,TRBV20-1,few,CSARGLGRGIEKLFF,TGCAGTGCTAGAGGCCTAGGCAGGGGAATCGAAAAACTGTTTTTT
-,TRBJ2-1,TRBV5-1,many,CASSRGTGNEQFF,TGCGCCAGCAGCAGAGGGACTGGCAATGAGCAGTTCTTC
TRBD2,TRBJ2-3,TRBV5-1,-,CASSSATSGTDTQYF,TGCGCCAGCAGCTCTGCGACTAGCGGCACAGATACGCAGTATTTT
-,TRBJ1-1,TRBV6-2/TRBV6-3,-,CATQEWNTEAFF,TGTGCCACCCAGGAATGGAACACTGAAGCTTTCTTT
-,TRBJ2-7,TRBV29-1,few,CSALQVYEQYF,TGCAGCGCTTTACAGGTCTACGAGCAGTACTTC
-,TRBJ1-1,TRBV6-5,few,CASSYRGYPLRVAFF,TGTGCCAGCAGTTACCGGGGTTACCCTCTCCGAGTGGCTTTCTTT
-,TRBJ2-3,TRBV20-1,-,CSARDGRVGTDTQYF,TGCAGTGCTAGAGATGGAAGGGTTGGCACAGATACGCAGTATTTT
-,TRBJ2-7,TRBV7-9,few,CASSLLSGQTYEQYF,TGTGCCAGCAGCTTATTATCGGGGCAGACCTACGAGCAGTACTTC
TRBD1,TRBJ1-6,TRBV5-1,-,CASSLVRQGVPYSPLHF,TGCGCCAGCAGCTTGGTACGACAGGGAGTCCCATATTCACCCCTCCACTTT
-,TRBJ2-5,TRBV18,few,CASSLEDATQYF,TGTGCCAGCTCACTCGAGGATGCGACCCAGTACTTC
TRBD1,TRBJ1-2,TRBV7-9,few,CASSLGTGRGYGYTF,TGTGCCAGCAGCCTTGGGACAGGGCGCGGCTATGGCTACACCTTC